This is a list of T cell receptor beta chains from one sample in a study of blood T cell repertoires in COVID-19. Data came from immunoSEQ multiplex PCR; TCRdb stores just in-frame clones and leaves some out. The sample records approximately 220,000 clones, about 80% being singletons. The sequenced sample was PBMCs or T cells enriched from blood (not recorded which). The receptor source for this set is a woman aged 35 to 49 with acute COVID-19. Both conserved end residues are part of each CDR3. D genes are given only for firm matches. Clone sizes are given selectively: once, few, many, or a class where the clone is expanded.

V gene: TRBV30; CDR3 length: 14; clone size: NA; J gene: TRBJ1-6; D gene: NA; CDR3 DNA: TGTGCCTGGAGTCTGTGGCAGGGGACTTCACCCCTCCACTTT; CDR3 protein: CAWSLWQGTSPLHF
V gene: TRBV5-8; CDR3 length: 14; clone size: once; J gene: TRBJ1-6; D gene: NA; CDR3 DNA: TGTGCCAGCAGCTTGGAGGGGTATAATTCACCCCTCCACTTT; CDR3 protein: CASSLEGYNSPLHF
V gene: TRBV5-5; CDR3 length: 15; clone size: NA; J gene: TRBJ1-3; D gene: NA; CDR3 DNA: TGTGCCAGCAGCTACACCCAGGGGTTTCGGAACACCATATATTTT; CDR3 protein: CASSYTQGFRNTIYF
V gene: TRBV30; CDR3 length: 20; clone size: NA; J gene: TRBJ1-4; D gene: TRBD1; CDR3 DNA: TGTGCCTGGAGTAAAAAACCGGGACAGGGAGGTTTGAGGGACTATGAAAAACTGTTTTTT; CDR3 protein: CAWSKKPGQGGLRDYEKLFF
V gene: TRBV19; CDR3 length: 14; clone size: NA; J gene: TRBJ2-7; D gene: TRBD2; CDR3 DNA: TGTGCCAGTAAATTAGCGGGAGACGGCTACGAGCAGTACTTC; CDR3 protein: CASKLAGDGYEQYF
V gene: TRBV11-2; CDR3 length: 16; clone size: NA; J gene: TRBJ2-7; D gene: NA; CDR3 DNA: TGTGCCAGCAGCTTCATTCACTCCCCGGGGAATCGCGAGCAGTACTTC; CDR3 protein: CASSFIHSPGNREQYF
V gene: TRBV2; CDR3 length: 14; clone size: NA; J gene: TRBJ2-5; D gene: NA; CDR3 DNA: TGTGCCAGCAGACCCGGGTCCCGTGTGGAGACCCAGTACTTC; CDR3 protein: CASRPGSRVETQYF
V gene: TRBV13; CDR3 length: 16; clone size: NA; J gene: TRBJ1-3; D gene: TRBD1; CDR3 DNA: TGTGCCAGCAGCCGCAGGGACAGGGCCTCTGGAAACACCATATATTTT; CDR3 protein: CASSRRDRASGNTIYF
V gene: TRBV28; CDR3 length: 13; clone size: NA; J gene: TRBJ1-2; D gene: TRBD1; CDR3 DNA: TGTGCCAGCAGTCCCAGACAGGGGAATGGCTACACCTTC; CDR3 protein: CASSPRQGNGYTF
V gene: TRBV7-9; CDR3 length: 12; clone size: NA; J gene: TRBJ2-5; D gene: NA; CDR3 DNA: TGTGCCAGCAGCTTAGAGTCTCAGGACAGTTACTTC; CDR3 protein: CASSLESQDSYF
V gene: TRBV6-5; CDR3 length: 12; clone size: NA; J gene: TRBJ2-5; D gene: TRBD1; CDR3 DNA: TGTGCCAGCAGGGACAGGACCAAGACCCAGTACTTC; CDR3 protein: CASRDRTKTQYF
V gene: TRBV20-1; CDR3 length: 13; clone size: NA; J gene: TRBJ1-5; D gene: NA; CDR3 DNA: TGCAGTGCTAGTATACAGGGTTATCAGCCCCAGCATTTT; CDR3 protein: CSASIQGYQPQHF